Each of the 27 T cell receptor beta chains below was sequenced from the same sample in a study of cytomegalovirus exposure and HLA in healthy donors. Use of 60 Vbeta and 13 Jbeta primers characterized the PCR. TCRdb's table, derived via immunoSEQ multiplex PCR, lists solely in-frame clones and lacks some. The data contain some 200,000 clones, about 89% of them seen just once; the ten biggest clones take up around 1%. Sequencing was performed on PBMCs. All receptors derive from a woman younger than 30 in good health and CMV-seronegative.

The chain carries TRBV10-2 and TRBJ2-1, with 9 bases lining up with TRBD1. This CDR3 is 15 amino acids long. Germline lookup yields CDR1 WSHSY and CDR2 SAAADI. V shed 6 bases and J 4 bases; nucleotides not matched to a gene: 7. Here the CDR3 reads CASRPGTGQYNEQFF. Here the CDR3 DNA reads TGCGCCAGCAGACCCGGGACAGGGCAATACAATGAGCAGTTCTTC.

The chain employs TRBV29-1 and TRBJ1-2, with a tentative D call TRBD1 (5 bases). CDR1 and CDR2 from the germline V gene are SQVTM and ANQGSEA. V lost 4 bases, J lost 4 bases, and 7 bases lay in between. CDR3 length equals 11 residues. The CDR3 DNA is TGCAGCGTTGGGGGCACCTATGGCTACACCTTC. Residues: CSVGGTYGYTF.

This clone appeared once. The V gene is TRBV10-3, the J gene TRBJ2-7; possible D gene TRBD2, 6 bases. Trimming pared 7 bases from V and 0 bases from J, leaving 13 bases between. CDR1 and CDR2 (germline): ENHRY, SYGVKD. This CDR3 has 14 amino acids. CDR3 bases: TGTGCCATCATGGAGGACGGGAGCTCCTACGAGCAGTACTTC. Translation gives CAIMEDGSSYEQYF.

CDR3 loop: CASSQSLLAGASYEQYF. CDR3 DNA sequence: TGTGCCAGCAGCCAAAGTCTACTAGCGGGAGCTTCCTACGAGCAGTACTTC. This chain links TRBV14 with TRBJ2-7, with 11 bases lining up with TRBD2. The CDR3 length is 17 residues. CDR1 is SGHDN and CDR2 is FVKESK in the germline V gene. V gave up 2 bases and J gave up 1 base; unmatched junction bases: 7.

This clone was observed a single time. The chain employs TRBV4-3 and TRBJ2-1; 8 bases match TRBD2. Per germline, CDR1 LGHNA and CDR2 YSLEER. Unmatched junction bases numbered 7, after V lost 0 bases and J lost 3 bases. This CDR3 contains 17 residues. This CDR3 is CASSQDHRTSNYNEQFF. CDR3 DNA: TGCGCCAGCAGCCAAGATCATAGGACTAGCAACTACAATGAGCAGTTCTTC.

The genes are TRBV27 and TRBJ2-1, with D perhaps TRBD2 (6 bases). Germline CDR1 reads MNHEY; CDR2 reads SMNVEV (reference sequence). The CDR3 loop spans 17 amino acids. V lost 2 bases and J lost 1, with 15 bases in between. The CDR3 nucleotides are TGTGCCAGCAGTTTAGTTTCGGGGGAGAGGTCCTACAATGAGCAGTTCTTC. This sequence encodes CASSLVSGERSYNEQFF.

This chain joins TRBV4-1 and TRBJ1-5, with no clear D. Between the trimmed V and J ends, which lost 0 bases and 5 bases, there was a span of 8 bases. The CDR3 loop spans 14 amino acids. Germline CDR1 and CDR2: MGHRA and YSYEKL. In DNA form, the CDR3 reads TGCGCCAGCAGCCAAGAAGCGAGGGATCAGCCCCAGCATTTT. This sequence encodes CASSQEARDQPQHF.

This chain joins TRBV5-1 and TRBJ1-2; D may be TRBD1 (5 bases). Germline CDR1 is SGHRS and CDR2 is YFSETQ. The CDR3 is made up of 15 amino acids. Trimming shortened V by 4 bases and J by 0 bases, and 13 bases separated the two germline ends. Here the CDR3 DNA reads TGCGCCAGCAGCGAAGGGGCAGGATCTAACTATGGCTACACCTTC. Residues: CASSEGAGSNYGYTF. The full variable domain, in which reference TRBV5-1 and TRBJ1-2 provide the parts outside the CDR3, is KAGVTQTPRYLIKTRGQQVTLSCSPISGHRSVSWYQQTPGQGLQFLFEYFSETQRNKGNFPGRFSGRQFSNSRSEMNVSTLELGDSALYLCASSEGAGSNYGYTFGSGTRLTVV.

The CDR3: CASSEYTGKETQYF. The CDR3 DNA sequence: TGTGCCAGCAGTGAATACACAGGGAAAGAGACCCAGTACTTC. The chain links TRBV2 to TRBJ2-5; D might be TRBD1 (6 bases). The germline CDR1 and CDR2 sequences are SNHLY and FYNNEI. V lost 2 bases to trimming and J lost 3 bases, with 10 bases between them. This CDR3 has 14 residues.

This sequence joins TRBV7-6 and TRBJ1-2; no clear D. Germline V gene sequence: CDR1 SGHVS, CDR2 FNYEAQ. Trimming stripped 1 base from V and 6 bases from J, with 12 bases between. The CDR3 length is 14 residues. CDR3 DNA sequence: TGTGCCAGCAGCTTAGTCGGGGAGGGAAATGGCTACACCTTC. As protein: CASSLVGEGNGYTF.

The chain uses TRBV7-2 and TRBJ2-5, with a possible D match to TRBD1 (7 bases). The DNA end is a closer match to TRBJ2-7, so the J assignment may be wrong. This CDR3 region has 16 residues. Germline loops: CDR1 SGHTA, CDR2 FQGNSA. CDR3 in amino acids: CASSLLLQGRYGEQYF. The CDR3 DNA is TGTGCCAGCAGCTTACTATTACAGGGGAGGTATGGCGAGCAGTACTTC.

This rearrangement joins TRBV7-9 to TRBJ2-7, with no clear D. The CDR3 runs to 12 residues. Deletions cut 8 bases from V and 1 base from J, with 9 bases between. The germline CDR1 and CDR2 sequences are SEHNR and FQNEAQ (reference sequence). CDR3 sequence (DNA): TGTGCCAGCGCACATTCATCCTACGAGCAGTACTTC. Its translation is CASAHSSYEQYF.

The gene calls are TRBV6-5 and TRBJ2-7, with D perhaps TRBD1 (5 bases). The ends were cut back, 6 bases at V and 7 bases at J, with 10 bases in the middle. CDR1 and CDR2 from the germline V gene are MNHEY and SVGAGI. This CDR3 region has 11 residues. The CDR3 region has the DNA TGTGCCAGCAGGTCTAGGGGTGAGCAGTACTTC. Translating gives CASRSRGEQYF.

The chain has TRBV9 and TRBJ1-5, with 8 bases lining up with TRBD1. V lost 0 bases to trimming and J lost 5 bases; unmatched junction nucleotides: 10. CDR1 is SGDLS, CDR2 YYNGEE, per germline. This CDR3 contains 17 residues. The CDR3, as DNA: TGTGCCAGCAGCGTAGAACAGGGGGTGTATAGAGATCAGCCCCAGCATTTT. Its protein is CASSVEQGVYRDQPQHF.

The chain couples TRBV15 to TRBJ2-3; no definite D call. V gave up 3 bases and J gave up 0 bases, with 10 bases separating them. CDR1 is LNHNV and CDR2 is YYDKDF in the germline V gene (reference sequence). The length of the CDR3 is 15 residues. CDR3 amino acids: CATSRGEASTDTQYF. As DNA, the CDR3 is TGTGCCACCAGCAGGGGTGAGGCTAGCACAGATACGCAGTATTTT.

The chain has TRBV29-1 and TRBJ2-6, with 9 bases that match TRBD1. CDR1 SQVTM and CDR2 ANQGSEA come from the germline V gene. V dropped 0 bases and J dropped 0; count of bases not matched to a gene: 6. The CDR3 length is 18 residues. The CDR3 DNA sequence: TGCAGCGTTGAAGATTGGACAGGGGACCTCTCTGGGGCCAACGTCCTGACTTTC. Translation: CSVEDWTGDLSGANVLTF.

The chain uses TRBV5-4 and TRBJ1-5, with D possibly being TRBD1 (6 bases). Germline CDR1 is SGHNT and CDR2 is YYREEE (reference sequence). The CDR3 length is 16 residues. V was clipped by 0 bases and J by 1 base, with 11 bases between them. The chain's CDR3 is CASSLEGDQSNQPQHF. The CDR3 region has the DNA TGTGCCAGCAGCTTGGAGGGGGACCAAAGCAATCAGCCCCAGCATTTT.

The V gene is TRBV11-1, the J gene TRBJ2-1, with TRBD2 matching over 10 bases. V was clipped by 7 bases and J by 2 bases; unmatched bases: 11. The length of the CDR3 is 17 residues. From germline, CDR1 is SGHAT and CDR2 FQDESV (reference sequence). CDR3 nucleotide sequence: TGTGCCAGCAACAAGAACGAAGCGGGAGGGGCCTACAATGAGCAGTTCTTC. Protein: CASNKNEAGGAYNEQFF.

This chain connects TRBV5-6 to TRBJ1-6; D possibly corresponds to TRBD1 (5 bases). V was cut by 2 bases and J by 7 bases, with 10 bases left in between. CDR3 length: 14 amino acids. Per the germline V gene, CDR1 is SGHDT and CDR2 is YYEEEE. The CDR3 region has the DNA TGTGCCAGCAGCTTCGCGGGGCAGAATTCACCCCTCCACTTT. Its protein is CASSFAGQNSPLHF.

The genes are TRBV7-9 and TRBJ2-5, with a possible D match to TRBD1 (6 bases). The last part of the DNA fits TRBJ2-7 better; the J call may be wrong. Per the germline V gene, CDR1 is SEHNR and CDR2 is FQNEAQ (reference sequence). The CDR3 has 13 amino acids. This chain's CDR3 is CASSLDSRGEQYF. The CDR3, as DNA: TGTGCCAGCAGCTTGGACAGCCGAGGCGAGCAGTACTTC.

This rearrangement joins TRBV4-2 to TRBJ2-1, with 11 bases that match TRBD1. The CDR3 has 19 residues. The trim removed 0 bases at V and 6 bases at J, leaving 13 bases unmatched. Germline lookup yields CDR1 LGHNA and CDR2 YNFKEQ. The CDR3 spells CASSQDPGGTGGAVNEQFF. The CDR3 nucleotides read TGTGCCAGCAGCCAAGACCCGGGGGGGACAGGGGGTGCGGTCAATGAGCAGTTCTTC.

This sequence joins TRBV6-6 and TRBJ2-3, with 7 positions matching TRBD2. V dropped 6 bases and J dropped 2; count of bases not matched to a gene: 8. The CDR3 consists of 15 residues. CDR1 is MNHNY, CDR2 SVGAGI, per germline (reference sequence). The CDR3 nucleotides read TGTGCCAGCAGGGGGGACTACCTCCCCACAGATACGCAGTATTTT. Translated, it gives CASRGDYLPTDTQYF.

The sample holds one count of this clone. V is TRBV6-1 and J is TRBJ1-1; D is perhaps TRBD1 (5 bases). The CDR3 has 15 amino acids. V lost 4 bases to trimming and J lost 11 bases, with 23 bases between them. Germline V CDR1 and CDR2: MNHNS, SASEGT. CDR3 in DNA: TGTGCCAGCAGTGTTTCTCCGGTGGGCTCCCGGGGGGCTTTCTTT. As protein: CASSVSPVGSRGAFF.

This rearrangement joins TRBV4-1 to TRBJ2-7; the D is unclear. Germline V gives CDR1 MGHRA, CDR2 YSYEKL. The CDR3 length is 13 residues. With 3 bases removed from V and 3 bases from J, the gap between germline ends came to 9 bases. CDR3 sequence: CASSQSANYEQYF. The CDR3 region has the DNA TGCGCCAGCAGCCAGTCTGCGAACTACGAGCAGTACTTC.

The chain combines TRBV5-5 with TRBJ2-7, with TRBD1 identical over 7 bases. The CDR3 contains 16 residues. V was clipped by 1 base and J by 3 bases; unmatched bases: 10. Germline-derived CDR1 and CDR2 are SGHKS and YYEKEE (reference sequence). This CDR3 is CASSLSLARGFYEQYF. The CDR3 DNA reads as TGTGCCAGCAGCTTGAGCCTCGCCAGGGGGTTCTACGAGCAGTACTTC.

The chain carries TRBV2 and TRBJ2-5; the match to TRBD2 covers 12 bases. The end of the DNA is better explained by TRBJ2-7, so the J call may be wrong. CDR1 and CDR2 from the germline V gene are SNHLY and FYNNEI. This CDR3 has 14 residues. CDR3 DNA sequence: TGTGCCAGCAGCACTAGCGGGAGGTCTTACGAGCAGTACTTC. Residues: CASSTSGRSYEQYF.

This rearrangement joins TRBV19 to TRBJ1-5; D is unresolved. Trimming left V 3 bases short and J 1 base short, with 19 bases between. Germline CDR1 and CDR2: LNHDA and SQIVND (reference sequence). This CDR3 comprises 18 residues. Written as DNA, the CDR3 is TGTGCCAGTAGTATTACGGCCGATGGGGAGGTAAGCAATCAGCCCCAGCATTTT. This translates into CASSITADGEVSNQPQHF.